This TCR beta chain was sequenced for a study of blood T cell repertoires in COVID-19 (dated by TCRdb to the early 2020s). Turning to the overall study: Collaborator samples came from the United States, Italy and Spain and covered acute and convalescent phases of COVID-19. The prospective study material was composed of cDNA or gDNA derived from T cells, B-cell-depleted T cells, or PBMCs. Subjects who had been exposed to COVID-19, were actively infected with it, or had recovered from it provided the deeply sampled blood TCRbeta repertoires that made up the dataset. The repertoires were released in a freely available public database intended as a resource for research on the immune response to SARS-CoV-2. Samples were obtained from the ongoing ImmuneRACE study (first 160 participants) and from over 1,000 subjects provided by 6 global collaborators. The sample metadata nearly always contained a de-identified subject ID, COVID-19 status, age in years and sex. Where available, HLA class I and class II types were taken from metadata supplied by the sample provider and were not determined by assay-based typing.

Whole blood was collected in K2EDTA tubes by collaborating institutions according to the institutions' own protocols. For TCRbeta analysis, collaborator samples were shipped as frozen whole blood, as isolated PBMCs, or as DNA extracted from either sample type. As concerns this clone: It lacks a known antigen. No base quality information exists; no much larger clone differs at one position.

The study at large found these results: How much clinical and demographic metadata was included differed by source and by participant, and the metadata was provided uncurated.

Reading from cysteine to phenylalanine, the CDR3 counts 14 amino acids. Only the CDR3 DNA is retained, 42 bases long and in frame from the first base. Trimming takes 3 bases off V and 7 bases off J; junction bases not matched to a gene: 5. CDR1 and CDR2 are read off the germline V gene as MNHNS and SASEGT. TCRbeta CDR3 regions were amplified from genomic DNA using the immunoSEQ Assay, a bias-controlled multiplex PCR. The published analysis was carried out like this. The number of nucleated cells in each sample was estimated by amplification of reference gene primers within the assay. Sequence reads were collapsed and filtered to measure the absolute abundance of every unique TCRbeta CDR3 rearrangement. For each sample, productive Simpson clonality was calculated as the square root of Simpson's diversity index over productive rearrangements. TCRdb re-hosts the immuneACCESS table, in-frame sequences only. Its copies lack some clones; in the studies checked, an unresolved V gene accounts for under half of them, and the cause for the rest is not known. That table is the source of V, J and clone size, and D and trimming were worked out from the DNA. The sample data list about 150,000 clones, and about four fifths of these were observed just once. The ten largest clones take up roughly 15% of the sample.

Sequencing was carried out using peripheral blood. Rearrangement joined TRBV6-1 to TRBJ2-2; 7 nucleotides in the junction match TRBD1. This receptor was identified in a human donor with acute or convalescent COVID-19. The donor label of this sample is uncertain. In nucleotides, the sequence is TGTGCCAGCAGTGACCGGACAGGCCACGGGGAGCTGTTTTTT. The encoded protein is CASSDRTGHGELFF.